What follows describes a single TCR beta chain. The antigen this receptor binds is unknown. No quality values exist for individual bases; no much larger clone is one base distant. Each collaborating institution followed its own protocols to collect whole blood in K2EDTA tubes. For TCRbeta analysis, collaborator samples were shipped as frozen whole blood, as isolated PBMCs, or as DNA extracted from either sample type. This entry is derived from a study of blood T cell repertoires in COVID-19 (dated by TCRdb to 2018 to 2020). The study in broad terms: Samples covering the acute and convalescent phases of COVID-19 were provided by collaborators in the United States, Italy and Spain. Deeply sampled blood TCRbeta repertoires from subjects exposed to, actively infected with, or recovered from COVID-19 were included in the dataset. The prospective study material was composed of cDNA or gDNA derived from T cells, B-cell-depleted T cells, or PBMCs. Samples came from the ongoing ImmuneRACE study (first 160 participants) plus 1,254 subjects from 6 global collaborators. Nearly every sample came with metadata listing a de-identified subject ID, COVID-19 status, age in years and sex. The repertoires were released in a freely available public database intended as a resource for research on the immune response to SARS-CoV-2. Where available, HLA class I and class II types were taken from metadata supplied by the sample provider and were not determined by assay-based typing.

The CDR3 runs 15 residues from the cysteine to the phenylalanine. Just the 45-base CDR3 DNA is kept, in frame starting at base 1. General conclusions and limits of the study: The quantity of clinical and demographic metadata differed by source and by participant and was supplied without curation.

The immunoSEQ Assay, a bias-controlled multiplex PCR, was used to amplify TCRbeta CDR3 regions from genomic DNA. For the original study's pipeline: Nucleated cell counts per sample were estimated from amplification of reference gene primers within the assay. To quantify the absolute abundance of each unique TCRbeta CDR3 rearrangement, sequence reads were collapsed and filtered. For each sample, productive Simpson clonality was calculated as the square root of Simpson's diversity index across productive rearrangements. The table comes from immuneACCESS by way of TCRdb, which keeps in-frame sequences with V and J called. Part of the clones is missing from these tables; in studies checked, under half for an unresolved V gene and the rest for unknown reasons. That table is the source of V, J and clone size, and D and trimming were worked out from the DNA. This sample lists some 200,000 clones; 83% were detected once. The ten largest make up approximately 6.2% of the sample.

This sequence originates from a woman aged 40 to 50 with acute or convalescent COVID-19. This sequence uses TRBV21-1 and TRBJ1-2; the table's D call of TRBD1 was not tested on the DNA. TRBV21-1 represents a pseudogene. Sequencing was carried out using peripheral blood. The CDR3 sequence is CASTDRPLTNYGYTF. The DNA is TGTGCCAGCACGGACAGGCCACTTACTAACTATGGCTACACCTTC.